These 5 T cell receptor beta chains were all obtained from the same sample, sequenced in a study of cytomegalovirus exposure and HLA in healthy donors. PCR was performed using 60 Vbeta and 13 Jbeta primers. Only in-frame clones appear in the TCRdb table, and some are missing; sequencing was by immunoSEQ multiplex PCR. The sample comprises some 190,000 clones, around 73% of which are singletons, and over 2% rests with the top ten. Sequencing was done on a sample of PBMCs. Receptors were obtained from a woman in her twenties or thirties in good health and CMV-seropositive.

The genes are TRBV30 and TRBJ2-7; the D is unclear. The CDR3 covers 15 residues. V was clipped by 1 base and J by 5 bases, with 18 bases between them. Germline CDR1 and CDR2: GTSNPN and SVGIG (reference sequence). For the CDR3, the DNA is TGTGCCTGGAGTGCCGGTAGCTCTTATACCCACGAGCAGTACTTC. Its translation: CAWSAGSSYTHEQYF. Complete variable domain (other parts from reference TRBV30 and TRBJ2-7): SQTIHQWPATLVQPVGSPLSLECTVEGTSNPNLYWYRQAAGRGLQLLFYSVGIGQISSEVPQNLSASRPQDRQFILSSKKLLLSDSGFYLCAWSAGSSYTHEQYFGPGTRLTVT.

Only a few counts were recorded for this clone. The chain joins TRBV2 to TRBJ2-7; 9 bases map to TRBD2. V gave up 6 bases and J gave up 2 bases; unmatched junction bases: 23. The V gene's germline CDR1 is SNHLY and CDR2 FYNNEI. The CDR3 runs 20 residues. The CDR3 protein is CASSALGSTSGGLEAYEQYF. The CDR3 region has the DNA TGTGCCAGCAGCGCATTAGGTTCGACTAGCGGAGGTTTGGAGGCCTACGAGCAGTACTTC.

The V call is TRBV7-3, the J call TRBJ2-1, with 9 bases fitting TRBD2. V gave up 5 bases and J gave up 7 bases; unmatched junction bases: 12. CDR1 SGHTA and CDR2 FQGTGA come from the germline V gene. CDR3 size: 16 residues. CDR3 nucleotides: TGTGCCAGCAGCAACCCTTCGGGCGGGAGGGGGAATGAGCAGTTCTTC. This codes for CASSNPSGGRGNEQFF.

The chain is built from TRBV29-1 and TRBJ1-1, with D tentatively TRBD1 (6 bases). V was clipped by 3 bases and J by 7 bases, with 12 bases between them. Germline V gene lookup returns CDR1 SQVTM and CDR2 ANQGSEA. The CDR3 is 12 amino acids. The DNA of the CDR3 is TGCAGCGTTGACAGGGGAACCTTTGAAGCTTTCTTT. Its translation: CSVDRGTFEAFF.

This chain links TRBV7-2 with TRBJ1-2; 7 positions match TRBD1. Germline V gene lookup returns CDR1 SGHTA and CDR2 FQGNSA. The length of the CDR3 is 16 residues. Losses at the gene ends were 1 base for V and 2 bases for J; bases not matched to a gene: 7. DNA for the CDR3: TGTGCCAGCAGCTTAGGAGGGGGCACCTACAACTATGGCTACACCTTC. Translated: CASSLGGGTYNYGYTF.